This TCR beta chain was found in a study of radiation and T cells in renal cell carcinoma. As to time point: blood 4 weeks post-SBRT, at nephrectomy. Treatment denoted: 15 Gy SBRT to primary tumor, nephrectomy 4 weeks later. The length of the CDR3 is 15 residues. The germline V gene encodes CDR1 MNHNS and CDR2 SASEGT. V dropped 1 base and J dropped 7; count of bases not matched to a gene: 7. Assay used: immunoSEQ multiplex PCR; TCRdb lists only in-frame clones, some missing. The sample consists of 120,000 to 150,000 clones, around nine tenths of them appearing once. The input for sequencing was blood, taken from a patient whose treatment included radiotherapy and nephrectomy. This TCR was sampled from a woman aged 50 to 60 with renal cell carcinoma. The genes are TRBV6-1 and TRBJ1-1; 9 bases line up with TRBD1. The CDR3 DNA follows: TGTGCCAGCAGTGAAGTGTCGGACAGGGGAGGTGAAGCTTTCTTT. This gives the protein CASSEVSDRGGEAFF.